This T cell receptor beta chain stems from a study of beta chain features in type 1 diabetes (dated by TCRdb to 2016 to 2019). General notes on the study: Mean age, gender distribution, total cell number and subset yield were not different between patients and healthy donors. A total of roughly 100,000,000 sorted cells were examined across all samples, and the number of cells per subset was strongly correlated with RNA yield. Regulatory and stem cell-like memory subsets were isolated from only 8 patients and about 8 healthy donors, whereas naive and central memory subsets came from all 30 or so donors. In the study, recently diagnosed type 1 diabetes patients and matched healthy donors were compared on the TCRB repertoires of their sorted circulating CD4+ T cell subsets.

Broad study findings and their caveats: Because the HLA sub-analyses included only small numbers of individuals, any influence of HLA type on TCRB rearrangement was left unresolved. Patients with type 1 diabetes made fewer insertions and deleted more nucleotides at VDJ recombination sites, implying thymic rearrangement abnormalities. Because cDNA rather than genomic DNA was sequenced, highly expressing activated cells could have been over-represented, although no difference in activation and CD3 levels was found between groups. A moderate but significant shortening of TCRB CDR3 length was observed in type 1 diabetes patients in all four CD4+ subsets. Naive, central memory and regulatory TCRB repertoires appeared to be more similar among patients than among healthy donors. Shorter templates might be favored by PCR, yet because patient and control samples were amplified and corrected together, any such skew would affect both groups equally.

All of the isolated RNA was reverse transcribed with the High Capacity cDNA Reverse Transcription Kit, so expressed TCRB transcripts were sequenced. Deep immunoSEQ sequencing was performed on naive, central memory and regulatory T cell samples, with an average of roughly 4 million total reads per sample. Sorted cells were lysed in RLT buffer and RNA was extracted with DNase-treated RNeasy Micro or Mini kits, depending on cell number. Each cell subset was processed on its own to prevent cross-contamination, while patient and healthy donor samples were processed together. The immunoSEQ multiplex PCR was used to amplify TCRB sequences from cDNA, yielding 87-bp fragments that span the CDR3 region. Amplicons were sequenced on the Illumina HiSeq platform. The original methods were these. Synthetic template baselines were used to correct PCR bias computationally, reads within Hamming distance 2 were collapsed together, and singletons that could not be merged were discarded. Reads were aligned to IMGT to assign V, D and J genes, CDR3 length, and insertions or deletions at six rearrangement sites. Within each subset, clonotype counts were normalized to sorted cell number, after which true diversity and Gini coefficients were computed with the tcR R package. Repertoire sharing was quantified using the overlap coefficient calculated on TCRB nucleotide sequences. Out-of-frame TCRB sequences from naive cells were analyzed to stand in for the pre-selection repertoire. TCRdb provides this immuneACCESS table in a form limited to in-frame rearrangements. Some clones are lacking; in checked studies, under half of them reflect an unresolved V gene, and why the rest are absent is not known. V and J calls and clone size come straight from that table; D and trimming were deduced from the DNA. This sample gives roughly 450,000 clones in total; about 14% of them show up just once. The top ten hold about 0.04% of the sample.

V is pared back by 0 bases and J by 11 bases, with 11 bases lying between the germline termini. The CDR3 starts with the cysteine, ends with the phenylalanine, and has 12 residues. Only CDR3 DNA remains: 36 bases, in frame from the first base. The germline V gene supplies CDR1 SGDLS and CDR2 YYNGEE. A single peripheral blood draw of roughly 0.11 L on average was collected from each donor into heparinised tubes. A BD FACSAria II and a panel including CD45RO, CCR7, CD25, CD127, CD95 and CD27 were used to sort naive, central memory, regulatory and stem cell-like memory CD4+ T cells. Purity was above 95% for every sorted population. PBMCs were separated immediately by Lymphoprep density gradient centrifugation and were stained directly, without being cultured. Samples were stained and sorted in pairs, with one healthy donor and one patient per experiment, so that batch effects were minimized. This clone was picked up a small number of times. Its specific antigen is unknown. Base qualities are not provided; no much larger clone lies one nucleotide away.

This sequence was found in a man younger than 40 in good health. The chain is encoded by TRBV9 joined to TRBJ1-2, with no confidently assigned D gene. Sequenced: naive CD4+ T cells from blood. In light of the paper, this sample's cell subset or site label describes: true naive CD4+ T cells. The base sequence is TGTGCCAGCAGCGTAGACGAAATCCTATACACCTTC. Its translation reads: CASSVDEILYTF. With the rest looked up from the reference TRBV9 and TRBJ1-2 genes rather than sequenced, the full variable domain is DSGVTQTPKHLITATGQRVTLRCSPRSGDLSVYWYQQSLDQGLQFLIQYYNGEERAKGNILERFSAQQFPDLHSELNLSSLELGDSALYFCASSVDEILYTFGSGTRLTVV.